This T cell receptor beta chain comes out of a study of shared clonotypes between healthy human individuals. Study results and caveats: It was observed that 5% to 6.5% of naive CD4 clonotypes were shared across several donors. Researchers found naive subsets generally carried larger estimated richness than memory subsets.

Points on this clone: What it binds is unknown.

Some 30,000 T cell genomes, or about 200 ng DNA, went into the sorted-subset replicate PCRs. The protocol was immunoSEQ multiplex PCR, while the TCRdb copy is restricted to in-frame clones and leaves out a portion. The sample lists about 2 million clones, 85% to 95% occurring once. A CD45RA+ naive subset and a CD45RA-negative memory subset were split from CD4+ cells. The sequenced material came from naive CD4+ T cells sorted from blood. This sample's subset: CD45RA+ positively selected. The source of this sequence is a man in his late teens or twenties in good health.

CDR3: CASSQVGQGWGYTF. CDR3 DNA: TGTGCCAGCAGCCAAGTCGGACAGGGTTGGGGCTACACCTTC. The V call is TRBV14, the J call TRBJ1-2, with TRBD1 identical over 8 bases. The V and J ends lost 1 base and 8 bases, in that order; junction bases with no gene match: 6. The CDR3 runs 14 residues. Germline values: CDR1 SGHDN, CDR2 FVKESK.